Given below is one T cell receptor (beta chain) in context. This sample stems from a study of cytomegalovirus exposure and HLA in healthy donors. 13 Jbeta primers and 60 Vbeta primers were used for the PCR. Only in-frame clones appear in the TCRdb table, and some are missing; sequencing was by immunoSEQ multiplex PCR. The sample has roughly 82,000 clones; the top ten hold roughly 1.5%. Healthy bone marrow donors made up the donors. V was clipped by 4 bases and J by 9 bases; unmatched bases: 7. Germline V gene lookup returns CDR1 SGHRS and CDR2 YFSETQ. The CDR3 runs 13 residues. The V call is TRBV5-1, the J call TRBJ2-1; 7 positions agree with TRBD2. The source of this sequence is an older woman in good health and CMV-seronegative. Source material: PBMCs. CDR3 sequence reads: CASSVGLVGEQFF. The DNA of the CDR3 is TGCGCCAGCAGCGTAGGACTAGTCGGTGAGCAGTTCTTC.